This T cell receptor beta chain was recovered during a study of CD8 T cells in Susac syndrome. A note on this clonotype: Its antigen is not identified.

Germline-derived CDR1 and CDR2 are MNHEY and SMNVEV (reference sequence). CDR3 length: 13 amino acids. The V and J ends lost 3 bases and 1 base respectively, with 6 bases between them. RNA amounts of roughly 0.45 to 1 ug underwent reverse transcription with random hexamers. An immunoSEQ multiplex PCR generated amplified TCR beta CDR3 products spanning 54 Vbeta and 13 Jbeta. TCRdb used MiXCR to reprocess the immunoSEQ multiplex PCR reads, holding one entry per CDR3 protein. Of about 150,000 distinct CDR3 sequences in the sample, about 94% were seen once. TEMRA cells were enriched by FACS, and CD4+ and CD8+ T cells were negatively isolated. Regarding the study as a whole: The study's TCR sequencing and HLA analysis covered a relatively small number of individuals, and the study acknowledged this.

The clonotype originates from a human donor with multiple sclerosis. This chain connects TRBV27 to TRBJ1-2; D not resolved. What was sequenced was CD8+ T cells from PBMCs. CDR3 nucleotide sequence: TGTGCCAGCAGTTTGAGAAGTAACTATGGCTACACCTTC. This encodes CASSLRSNYGYTF.